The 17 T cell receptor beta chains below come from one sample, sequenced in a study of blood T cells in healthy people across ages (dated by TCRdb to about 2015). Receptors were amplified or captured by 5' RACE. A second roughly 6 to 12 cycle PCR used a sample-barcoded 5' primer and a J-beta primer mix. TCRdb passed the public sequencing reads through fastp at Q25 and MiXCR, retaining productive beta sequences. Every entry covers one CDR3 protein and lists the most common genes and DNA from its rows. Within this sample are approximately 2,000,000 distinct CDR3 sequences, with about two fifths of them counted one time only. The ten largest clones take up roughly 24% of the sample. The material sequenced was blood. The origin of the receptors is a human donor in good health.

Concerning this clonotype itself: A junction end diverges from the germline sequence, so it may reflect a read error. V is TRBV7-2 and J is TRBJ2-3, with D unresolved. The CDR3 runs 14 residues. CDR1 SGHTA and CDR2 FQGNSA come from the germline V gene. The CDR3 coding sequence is TGTGCCGGCAGCTTATGGTTCGGAACAGATACGCAGTATTTT. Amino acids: CAGSLWFGTDTQYF.

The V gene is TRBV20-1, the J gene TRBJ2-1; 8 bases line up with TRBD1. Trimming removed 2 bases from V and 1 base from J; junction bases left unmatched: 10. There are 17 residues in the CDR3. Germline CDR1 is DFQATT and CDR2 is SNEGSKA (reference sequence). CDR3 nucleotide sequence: TGCAGTGCTAGAAGCCGGACAGGGAAAGAATCCTACAATGAGCAGTTCTTC. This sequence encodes CSARSRTGKESYNEQFF.

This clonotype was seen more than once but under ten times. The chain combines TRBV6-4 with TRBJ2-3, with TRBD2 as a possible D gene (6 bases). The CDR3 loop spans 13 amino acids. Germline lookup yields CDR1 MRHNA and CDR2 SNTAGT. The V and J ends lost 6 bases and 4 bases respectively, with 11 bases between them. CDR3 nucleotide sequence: TGTGCCAGCAGCCCTACTAGCTCAGATACGCAGTATTTT. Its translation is CASSPTSSDTQYF.

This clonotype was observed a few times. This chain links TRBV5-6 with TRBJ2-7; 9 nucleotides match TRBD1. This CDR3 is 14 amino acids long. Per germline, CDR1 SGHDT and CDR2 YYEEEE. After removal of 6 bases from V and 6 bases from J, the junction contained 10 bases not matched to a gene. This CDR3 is CASKPGQGLGEQYF. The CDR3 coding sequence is TGTGCCAGCAAGCCGGGACAGGGTCTCGGCGAGCAGTACTTC. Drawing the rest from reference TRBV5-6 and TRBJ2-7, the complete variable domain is DAGVTQSPTHLIKTRGQQVTLRCSPKSGHDTVSWYQQALGQGPQFIFQYYEEEERQRGNFPDRFSGHQFPNYSSELNVNALLLGDSALYLCASKPGQGLGEQYFGPGTRLTVT.

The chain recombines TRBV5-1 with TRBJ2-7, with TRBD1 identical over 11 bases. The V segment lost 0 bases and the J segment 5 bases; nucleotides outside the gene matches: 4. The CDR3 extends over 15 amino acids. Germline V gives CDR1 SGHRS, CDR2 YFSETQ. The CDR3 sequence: CASSLGTGGFHEQYF. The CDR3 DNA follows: TGCGCCAGCAGCTTGGGGACAGGGGGCTTCCACGAGCAGTACTTC.

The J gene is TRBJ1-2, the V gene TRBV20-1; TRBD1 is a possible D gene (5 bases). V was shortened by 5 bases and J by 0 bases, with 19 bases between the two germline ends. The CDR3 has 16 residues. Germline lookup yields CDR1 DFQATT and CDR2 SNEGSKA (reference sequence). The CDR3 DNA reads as TGCAGTGCTCACCAACCTAGACAGAGTTCTAACTATGGCTACACCTTC. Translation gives CSAHQPRQSSNYGYTF.

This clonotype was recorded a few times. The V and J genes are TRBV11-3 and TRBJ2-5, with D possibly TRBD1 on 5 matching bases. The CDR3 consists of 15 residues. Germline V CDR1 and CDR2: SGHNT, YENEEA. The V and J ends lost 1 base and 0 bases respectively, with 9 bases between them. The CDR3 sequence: CASSLARAYQETQYF. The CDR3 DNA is TGTGCCAGCAGCTTAGCCAGGGCGTACCAAGAGACCCAGTACTTC.

The CDR3 DNA follows: TGTGCCAGCAGCACCCAAGGGGGCCCCGATAACAATGAGCAGTTCTTC. As protein: CASSTQGGPDNNEQFF. The chain combines TRBV9 with TRBJ2-1; 7 positions match TRBD1. Losses at the gene ends were 4 bases for V and 5 bases for J; bases not matched to a gene: 12. Looked up from germline, CDR1 is SGDLS and CDR2 is YYNGEE. The CDR3 runs 16 residues. The whole variable domain, remainder taken from reference TRBV9 and TRBJ2-1, is DSGVTQTPKHLITATGQRVTLRCSPRSGDLSVYWYQQSLDQGLQFLIQYYNGEERAKGNILERFSAQQFPDLHSELNLSSLELGDSALYFCASSTQGGPDNNEQFFGPGTRLTVL.

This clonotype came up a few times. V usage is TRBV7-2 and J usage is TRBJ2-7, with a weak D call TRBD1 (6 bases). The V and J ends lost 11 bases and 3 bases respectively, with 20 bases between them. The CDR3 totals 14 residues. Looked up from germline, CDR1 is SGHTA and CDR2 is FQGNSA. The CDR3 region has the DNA TGTGCCTCCTCGACAGGTTCAAGCTTCTACGAGCAGTACTTC. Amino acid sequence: CASSTGSSFYEQYF.

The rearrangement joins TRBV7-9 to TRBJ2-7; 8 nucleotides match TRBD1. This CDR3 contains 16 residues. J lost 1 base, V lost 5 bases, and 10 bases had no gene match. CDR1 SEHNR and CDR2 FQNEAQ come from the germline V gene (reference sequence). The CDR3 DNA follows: TGTGCCAGCAGCCCCAGTTTGAGGACAGGGTCCTACGAGCAGTACTTC. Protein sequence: CASSPSLRTGSYEQYF.

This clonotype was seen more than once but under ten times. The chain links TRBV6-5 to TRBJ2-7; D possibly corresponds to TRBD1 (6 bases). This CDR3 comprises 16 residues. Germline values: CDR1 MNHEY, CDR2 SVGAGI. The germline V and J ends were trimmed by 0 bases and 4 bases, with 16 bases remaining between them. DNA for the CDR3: TGTGCCAGCAGTTACTCCTCCGGGACATATAAGTACGAGCAGTACTTC. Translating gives CASSYSSGTYKYEQYF.

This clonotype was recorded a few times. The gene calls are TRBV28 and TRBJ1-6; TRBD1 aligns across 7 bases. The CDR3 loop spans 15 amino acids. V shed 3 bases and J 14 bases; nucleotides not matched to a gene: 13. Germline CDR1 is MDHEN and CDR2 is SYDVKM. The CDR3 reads CASSFRQGRSKTLHF. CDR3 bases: TGTGCCAGCAGTTTTCGACAGGGTCGGAGTAAGACCCTCCACTTT.

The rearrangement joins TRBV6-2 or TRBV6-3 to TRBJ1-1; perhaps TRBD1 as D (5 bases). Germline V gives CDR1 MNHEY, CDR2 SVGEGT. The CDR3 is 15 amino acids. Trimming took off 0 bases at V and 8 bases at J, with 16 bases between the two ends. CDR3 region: CASSYSDRGHREAFF. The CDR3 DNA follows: TGTGCCAGCAGTTACTCAGACAGAGGTCATAGAGAAGCTTTCTTT.

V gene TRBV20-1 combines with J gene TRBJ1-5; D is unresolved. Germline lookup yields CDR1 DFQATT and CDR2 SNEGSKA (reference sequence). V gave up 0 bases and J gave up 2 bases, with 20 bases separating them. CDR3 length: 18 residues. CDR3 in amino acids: CSAREGISVVLGNQPQHF. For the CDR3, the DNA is TGCAGTGCTAGAGAGGGGATTTCGGTGGTCCTCGGCAATCAGCCCCAGCATTTT.

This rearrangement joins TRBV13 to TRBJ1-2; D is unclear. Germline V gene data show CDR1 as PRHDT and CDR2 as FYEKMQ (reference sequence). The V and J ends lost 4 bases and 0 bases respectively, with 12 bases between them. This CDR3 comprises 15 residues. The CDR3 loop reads CASSSLDGANYGYTF. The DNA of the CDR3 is TGTGCCAGCAGCTCGCTGGACGGAGCTAACTATGGCTACACCTTC.

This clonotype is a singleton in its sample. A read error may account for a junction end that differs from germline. CDR3 nucleotides: TGTGCCTGCAGTGAAGAAGAGGGGGGCCGCACAGATACGCAGTATTTT. Translation: CACSEEEGGRTDTQYF. The J gene is TRBJ2-3, the V gene TRBV6-1; D tentatively fits TRBD1 or TRBD2 (6 bases each). CDR1 and CDR2 (germline): MNHNS, SASEGT. This CDR3 has 16 amino acids.

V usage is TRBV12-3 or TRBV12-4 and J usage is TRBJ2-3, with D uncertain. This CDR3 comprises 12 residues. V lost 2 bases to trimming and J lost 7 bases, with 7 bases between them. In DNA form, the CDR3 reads TGTGCCAGCAGTTTAACGTACTATACGCAGTATTTT. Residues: CASSLTYYTQYF.